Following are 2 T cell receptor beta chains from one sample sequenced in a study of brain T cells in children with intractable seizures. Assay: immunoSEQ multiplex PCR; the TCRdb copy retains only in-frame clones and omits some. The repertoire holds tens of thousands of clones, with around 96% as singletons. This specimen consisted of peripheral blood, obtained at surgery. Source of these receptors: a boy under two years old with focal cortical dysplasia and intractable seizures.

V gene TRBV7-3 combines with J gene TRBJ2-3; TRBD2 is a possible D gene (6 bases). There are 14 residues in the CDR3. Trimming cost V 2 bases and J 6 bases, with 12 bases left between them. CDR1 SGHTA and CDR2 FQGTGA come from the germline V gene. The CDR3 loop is CASSLAGLGDTQYF. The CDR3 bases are TGTGCCAGCAGCTTAGCGGGGTTGGGGGATACGCAGTATTTT.

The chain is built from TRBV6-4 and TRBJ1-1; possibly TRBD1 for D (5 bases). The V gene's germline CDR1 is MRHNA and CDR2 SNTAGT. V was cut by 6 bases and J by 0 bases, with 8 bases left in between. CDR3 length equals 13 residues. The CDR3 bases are TGTGCCAGCAGCAGGGACCTGAACACTGAAGCTTTCTTT. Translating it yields CASSRDLNTEAFF.